The 25 T cell receptor beta chains in this list originate from one sample, sequenced in a study of vaccination effects on CD4 cells after COVID-19. For these TCRs, the target antigens are not known. TCRdb keeps only in-frame clones here, not all; method: immunoSEQ multiplex PCR. The sample records approximately 40,000 clones, just under 75% being singletons. Expansion with viral peptide pools was applied to antigen-specific CD4+ T cells by the ViraFEST assay prior to sequencing. A 10-day culture period preceded the isolation of CD4+ T cells. Confirmation by PCR established that the person had SARS-CoV-2 infection between March and December 2020. Sample: CD4+ T cells from PBMCs cultured with a peptide pool, taken before COVID-19 vaccination. The receptors here all came from a human donor who had a prior SARS-CoV-2 infection.

The rearrangement joins TRBV10-2 to TRBJ2-3; 12 bases match TRBD2. The J segment lost 2 bases and the V segment lost 4 bases, leaving 16 bases of the junction unmatched. Per the germline V gene, CDR1 is WSHSY and CDR2 is SAAADI. The CDR3 has 20 residues. The CDR3 is CASSAQLVGLAGRYTDTQYF. Written as DNA, the CDR3 is TGCGCCAGCAGTGCTCAACTTGTCGGACTAGCGGGGAGATACACAGATACGCAGTATTTT.

The genes are TRBV11-2 and TRBJ1-1; D is unresolved. CDR1 is SGHAT and CDR2 is FQNNGV in the germline V gene. CDR3 length: 13 residues. V shed 1 base and J shed 4 bases, with 7 bases lying between them. CDR3 in amino acids: CASSLGPGTEAFF. The CDR3 region has the DNA TGTGCCAGCAGCTTAGGGCCCGGCACTGAAGCTTTCTTT.

The chain combines TRBV7-8 with TRBJ2-1; D is uncertain. With 5 bases removed from V and 12 bases from J, the gap between germline ends came to 14 bases. Germline CDR1 SGHVS, CDR2 FQNEAQ. The CDR3 is made up of 12 amino acids. The CDR3: CASSPVTGGQFF. CDR3 nucleotides: TGTGCCAGCAGCCCGGTTACCGGCGGGCAGTTCTTC. Complete variable domain (other parts from reference TRBV7-8 and TRBJ2-1): GAGVSQSPRYKVAKRGQDVALRCDPISGHVSLFWYQQALGQGPEFLTYFQNEAQLDKSGLPSDRFFAERPEGSVSTLKIQRTQQEDSAVYLCASSPVTGGQFFGPGTRLTVL.

The J gene is TRBJ1-1, the V gene TRBV11-3; D is undetermined. V dropped 5 bases and J dropped 7 bases, with 11 bases sitting between them. The V gene's germline CDR1 is SGHNT and CDR2 YENEEA. CDR3 length: 12 amino acids. CDR3 coding DNA: TGTGCCAGCAGCCCATCCGCGGGTGAAGCTTTCTTT. Protein sequence: CASSPSAGEAFF.

The chain joins TRBV2 to TRBJ2-3; TRBD1 matches at 10 bases. Germline V lookup: CDR1 SNHLY, CDR2 FYNNEI. Germline trimming cut 5 bases from V and 4 bases from J; bases unmatched to any gene: 6. The CDR3 length is 15 residues. The CDR3 sequence: CASSLFGQGADTQYF. CDR3 bases: TGTGCCAGCAGTTTGTTCGGACAGGGGGCAGATACGCAGTATTTT.

The gene calls are TRBV5-1 and TRBJ2-7; 10 nucleotides align to TRBD1. The CDR3 has 15 amino acids. CDR1 is SGHRS and CDR2 is YFSETQ in the germline V gene. The ends lost 1 base at V and 5 bases at J; junction bases unmatched: 6. The CDR3 protein is CASSLLRQGAHEQYF. As DNA, the CDR3 is TGCGCCAGCAGCTTGTTGAGACAGGGGGCGCACGAGCAGTACTTC.

This clone was counted a few times. The chain links TRBV4-1 to TRBJ2-6; TRBD1 aligns across 9 bases. The CDR3 extends over 17 amino acids. J was trimmed by 2 bases and V by 4 bases; bases with no gene match: 6. CDR1 MGHRA and CDR2 YSYEKL come from the germline V gene. The CDR3 bases are TGCGCCAGCAGCCTGAAGGGACAGGGCACTGGGGCCAACGTCCTGACTTTC. This encodes CASSLKGQGTGANVLTF.

The V call is TRBV27, the J call TRBJ2-2, with 7 positions matching TRBD1. The junction had 8 bases not matched to a gene; V was cut back by 2 bases and J by 2 bases. Germline values: CDR1 MNHEY, CDR2 SMNVEV (reference sequence). This CDR3 has 17 amino acids. This CDR3 is CASSLIGGLRNTGELFF. The CDR3 nucleotides read TGTGCCAGCAGTTTAATAGGGGGCCTCCGAAACACCGGGGAGCTGTTTTTT.

The chain links TRBV3-1 (or the pseudogene TRBV3-2) to TRBJ2-2; no clear D. The CDR3 is 14 amino acids. Trimming removed 2 bases from V and 6 bases from J, with 10 bases in between. Looked up from germline, CDR1 is LGHDT and CDR2 is YNNKEL (reference sequence). The CDR3 sequence is CASSQPGWPGELFF. The CDR3 DNA reads as TGTGCCAGCAGCCAACCAGGATGGCCCGGGGAGCTGTTTTTT.

The rearrangement uses TRBV7-2 and TRBJ1-3, with 9 nucleotides matching TRBD1. This CDR3 is 16 amino acids long. Germline V gene data show CDR1 as SGHTA and CDR2 as FQGNSA. With V trimmed by 5 bases and J by 2 bases, 7 bases remained unmatched. CDR3 bases: TGTGCCAGCAGCGTAAATACAGGGGGCACTGGAAACACCATATATTTT. This encodes CASSVNTGGTGNTIYF.

The chain is built from TRBV15 and TRBJ1-5; D unresolved. The germline CDR1 and CDR2 sequences are LNHNV and YYDKDF (reference sequence). Deletions cut 3 bases from V and 2 bases from J, with 8 bases between. The CDR3 covers 14 residues. The CDR3, as DNA: TGTGCCACCAGCAGGGGAACCCGCAATCAGCCCCAGCATTTT. Protein: CATSRGTRNQPQHF. The full variable domain, rest sourced from reference TRBV15 and TRBJ1-5, is DAMVIQNPRYQVTQFGKPVTLSCSQTLNHNVMYWYQQKSSQAPKLLFHYYDKDFNNEADTPDNFQSRRPNTSFCFLDIRSPGLGDTAMYLCATSRGTRNQPQHFGDGTRLSIL.

The gene calls are TRBV19 and TRBJ1-5; D unresolved. Germline V gives CDR1 LNHDA, CDR2 SQIVND (reference sequence). The CDR3 is 14 residues long. V gave up 9 bases and J gave up 8 bases, with 20 bases separating them. DNA for the CDR3: TGTGCCAGATTGGAGGTAGGGAAAGAGGAGCCCCAGCATTTT. Translated: CARLEVGKEEPQHF.

This chain joins TRBV18 and TRBJ2-5, with D tentatively TRBD1 or TRBD2 (5 bases each). Germline assignment: CDR1 KGHSH and CDR2 LQKENI. The CDR3 is 15 residues long. Trimming left V 6 bases short and J 6 bases short, with 20 bases between. The CDR3 spells CASSPPGTTGQTQYF. In nucleotides, the CDR3 is TGTGCCAGCTCTCCCCCAGGGACCACCGGGCAGACCCAGTACTTC.

This clone was counted only a few times. CDR3 coding DNA: TGTGCCTGGAGTGTACGTAGCAGTTCCTCTGGAAACACCATATATTTT. Translated: CAWSVRSSSSGNTIYF. The gene calls are TRBV30 and TRBJ1-3; D is unclear. The CDR3 runs 16 residues. V was trimmed by 0 bases and J by 0 bases, leaving 12 bases between them. Germline V gene data show CDR1 as GTSNPN and CDR2 as SVGIG (reference sequence).

The chain joins TRBV2 to TRBJ2-7; 8 bases line up with TRBD2. J was trimmed by 3 bases and V by 5 bases; bases with no gene match: 6. This CDR3 comprises 14 residues. The germline gives CDR1 SNHLY, CDR2 FYNNEI. Here the CDR3 reads CASSLSGSLYEQYF. The DNA of the CDR3 is TGTGCCAGCAGTCTGAGCGGGAGTCTCTACGAGCAGTACTTC.

This chain connects TRBV6-2 or TRBV6-3 to TRBJ1-5; 10 positions match TRBD1. The ends lost 4 bases at V and 0 bases at J; junction bases unmatched: 6. This CDR3 is 17 amino acids long. The V gene's germline CDR1 is MNHEY and CDR2 SVGEGT. The CDR3 coding sequence is TGTGCCAGCAGTTCCGGAGACAGGGGGCGTAGCAATCAGCCCCAGCATTTT. Amino acid sequence: CASSSGDRGRSNQPQHF.

The chain joins TRBV5-1 to TRBJ2-2; 7 nucleotides match TRBD1. The V segment lost 6 bases and the J segment 4 bases; nucleotides outside the gene matches: 12. This CDR3 region has 16 residues. Germline loops: CDR1 SGHRS, CDR2 YFSETQ. As DNA, the CDR3 is TGCGCCAGCACCCTCCTTATAGGGGGCAGCACCGGGGAGCTGTTTTTT. It codes for CASTLLIGGSTGELFF.

The chain employs TRBV4-1 and TRBJ1-1; unclear D gene. Germline values: CDR1 MGHRA, CDR2 YSYEKL. V lost 6 bases to trimming and J lost 1 base, with 21 bases between them. This CDR3 contains 17 residues. For the CDR3, the DNA is TGCGCCAGCAGGGGAATGAGTTTGGGCGGCCGGAACACTGAAGCTTTCTTT. Protein product: CASRGMSLGGRNTEAFF.

The chain has TRBV5-1 and TRBJ1-2, with D possibly matching TRBD1 (5 bases). The germline gives CDR1 SGHRS, CDR2 YFSETQ. V was cut by 2 bases and J by 6 bases, with 20 bases left in between. CDR3 length: 16 residues. The CDR3 bases are TGCGCCAGCAGCTTAAACCCCGGGACGGCCGGCGATGGCTACACCTTC. Translation: CASSLNPGTAGDGYTF. The variable domain in full, with the rest retrieved from reference TRBV5-1 and TRBJ1-2, is KAGVTQTPRYLIKTRGQQVTLSCSPISGHRSVSWYQQTPGQGLQFLFEYFSETQRNKGNFPGRFSGRQFSNSRSEMNVSTLELGDSALYLCASSLNPGTAGDGYTFGSGTRLTVV.

For this clone: One end of the junction does not line up with germline, which may come from a read error. The V gene is TRBV7-2, the J gene TRBJ2-7; D is possibly TRBD1 (6 bases). The CDR3 totals 15 residues. Germline V CDR1 and CDR2: SGHTA, FQGNSA. The CDR3 loop is CASTHQSQGLYQQYF. Here the CDR3 DNA reads TGTGCCAGCACCCACCAGTCCCAGGGGCTCTACCAGCAGTACTTC.

This clone showed up just once. The gene calls are TRBV6-5 and TRBJ1-6, with a possible D match to TRBD1 (5 bases). Per the germline V gene, CDR1 is MNHEY and CDR2 is SVGAGI. The CDR3 is 13 amino acids. V was clipped by 3 bases and J by 10 bases, with 10 bases between them. The CDR3 bases are TGTGCCAGCAGTTATGGGGCGAAGTCACCCCTCCACTTT. Translation: CASSYGAKSPLHF.

The V gene is TRBV6-5, the J gene TRBJ1-2, with D uncertain. This CDR3 has 15 amino acids. From germline, CDR1 is MNHEY and CDR2 SVGAGI. V was trimmed by 0 bases and J by 4 bases, leaving 12 bases between them. CDR3 loop: CASSYSIGRLYGYTF. In nucleotides, the CDR3 is TGTGCCAGCAGTTACTCGATCGGCAGACTCTATGGCTACACCTTC.

The rearrangement uses TRBV11-3 and TRBJ1-1; TRBD1 is a possible D gene (6 bases). Germline loops: CDR1 SGHNT, CDR2 YENEEA. The V and J ends lost 9 bases and 1 base respectively, with 18 bases between them. The CDR3 spans 15 residues. CDR3 DNA: TGTGCCAGTCAAGGGCGGGGGGCCCCGAACACTGAAGCTTTCTTT. This translates into CASQGRGAPNTEAFF.

This chain links TRBV6-5 with TRBJ1-2; 8 nucleotides line up with TRBD1. The V gene end was trimmed by 6 bases and the J gene end by 3 bases; junction bases not matched to a gene: 6. The CDR3 length is 14 residues. Germline CDR1 MNHEY, CDR2 SVGAGI. CDR3 nucleotides: TGTGCCAGCAGCCGCGGACAGGGCGACTATGGCTACACCTTC. It translates to CASSRGQGDYGYTF.

The chain links TRBV3-1 (or the pseudogene TRBV3-2) to TRBJ2-7; 8 bases fit TRBD1. This CDR3 is 16 amino acids long. Germline V gene sequence: CDR1 LGHDT, CDR2 YNNKEL (reference sequence). The V segment lost 0 bases and the J segment 4 bases; nucleotides outside the gene matches: 8. This CDR3 reads CASSQEERTGFYEQYF. The CDR3 DNA follows: TGTGCCAGCAGCCAAGAAGAACGGACAGGGTTTTACGAGCAGTACTTC.